This T cell receptor beta chain appears in the sequencing data of a study of molecular identifiers for immune sequencing clone quantification. TCRdb processed the PCR reads anew with MiXCR; each CDR3 protein has one entry. The repertoire includes around 460,000 distinct CDR3 sequences, about 20% of them detected once, and about 0.8% sits in the top ten. The length of the CDR3 is 15 residues. Germline CDR1 is LGHNA and CDR2 is YNFKEQ. The V end was cut by 2 bases, the J end by 5 bases, with 13 bases between. Sequencing was performed on naive CD8+ T cells from blood, with Jurkat cell RNA spiked in. Specified subset: FACS-sorted CD8+CD4-CCR7+CD45RA+ naive T cells. The V call is TRBV4-2, the J call TRBJ2-1, with TRBD2 as a possible D gene (5 bases). The source is a human donor in good health. Some libraries in this study had Jurkat cell RNA spiked in. This CDR3 is CASSQSVTEDNEQFF. CDR3 nucleotide sequence: TGTGCCAGCAGCCAATCGGTGACGGAGGACAATGAGCAGTTCTTC.